This T cell receptor (beta chain) derives from a study of cytomegalovirus exposure and HLA in healthy donors (dated by TCRdb to the late 2010s). Notes on the research overall: In an earlier analysis of 550 to 750 of the donors, approximately 300 Gb of sequence data and 100 million or so unique TCR beta sequences from 180 million or so T cells were reported. To predict cytomegalovirus infection status, the study brought together high-throughput TCR immunosequencing, statistical association of individual TCRs with disease status, and machine learning. The study was designed to test whether signatures of past pathogen exposure could be identified by cataloging public T cell receptors. In the later analysis, no new phenotypic data were used to find candidate immune exposures; instead, reliance was placed on TCR beta sequences and their occurrence across donors. An earlier analysis of approximately 640 of the donors applied high-throughput TCR beta sequencing to assess whether each TCR beta V gene segment acted as functional or pseudogenic. About 310 gigabases of sequencing data and tens of millions of unique TCR sequences were included in an early release covering around 600 HLA-typed donors. A few DR-DQ haplotypes were treated as single units for association and clustering because of strong linkage in the cohort. In a later genetic analysis, genome-wide SNP genotypes for about 55% of the roughly 670 donors were used, and that subset was treated as a discovery cohort. Every repertoire in the discovery cohort had been generated on one and the same sequencing platform. Among 300 to 500 genotyped donors of the cohort, an average of approximately 200,000 unique TCR beta nucleotide sequences was sequenced per donor, of which roughly 17% were non-productive. Class I and class II HLA loci were covered by the typing at four-digit resolution. A separate validation cohort of 100 to 150 different subjects was used in addition to the 666-subject first cohort. Of the 300 to 450 genotyped donors, 75% to 85% were placed in the genetic ancestry cluster associated with self-reported Caucasian donors. The T cell repertoires of roughly 660 subjects were profiled by immunosequencing and related to cytomegalovirus serostatus. Typing coverage differed by locus: A, B, C, DRB1 and DQB1 were typed in roughly 629-630 donors, DQA1 in about 510, DPA1 in approximately 610, and DPB1 in approximately 450. Donor age, sex, ethnicity and CMV serostatus were collected together with the repertoire data. To study patterns of TCR occurrence, a later analysis re-analyzed previously published TCR beta repertoires from several hundred donors and added high-resolution HLA genotyping.

This clone was seen more than once but under ten times. The specificity of this receptor is unknown. No base quality values were provided; no much bigger clone lies one nucleotide off. Library construction relied on the immunoSEQ multiplex PCR assay. A mixture of 60 forward primers for TCR Vbeta segments and 13 reverse primers for TCR Jbeta segments was used in the multiplex PCR. A multiplex PCR assay on genomic DNA amplified the CDR3 region of rearranged TCR beta genes. On the Illumina HiSeq System, the amplified TCR beta libraries were sequenced as 87-base-pair reads. As for the authors' bioinformatics: Across the 500 to 700 repertoires, a later analysis counted 75 million to 90 million unique TCR beta chains, around 11 million of which were shared by at least two donors. To remove PCR and sequencing errors, raw reads were error-corrected and collapsed into unique sequences using a nearest-neighbor algorithm that merged closely related sequences. V, D and J gene segments were assigned by aligning CDR3 sequences to IMGT reference sequences. For a sequence to be retained, a match of at least six nucleotides to both a V gene segment and a J gene segment was required. Rearrangements were classified as productive when the CDR3 lacked stop codons and remained in frame with V and J, and all other rearrangements were classified as non-productive. Following IMGT convention, CDR3 was defined as the stretch from the second conserved V-encoded cysteine up to the conserved J-encoded phenylalanine. The earlier analysis of a few hundred of the donors excluded sequences that lacked an unambiguous match to a single V gene segment. An earlier analysis of 450 to 650 of the donors called V segments functional above 56.7% productive rearrangements and segregating when the between-donor standard deviation exceeded 5%. A statistical classification framework was built to diagnose cytomegalovirus status from the catalog of TCR beta chain sequences. In a later analysis, V and J genes were assigned by comparing TCR nucleotide sequences against IMGT/GENE-DB human TR gene sequences. Using the TCRdist pipeline, a later analysis assigned CDR3 sequences along with most-parsimonious VDJ recombination scenarios. In a later analysis, each TCR beta chain was defined by its CDR3 amino acid sequence together with its V-gene family, and reads lacking a unique V-gene family were excluded. In a later analysis, 500 to 700 highly shared, low-generation-probability nucleotide sequences were removed to address suspected cross-contamination and a sequencing artifact. A later analysis calculated a clonal expansion index for each public chain from normalized within-repertoire ranks of inferred template counts. In a later analysis, generation probabilities were computed with a VDJ recombination model fitted to out-of-frame rearrangements, and the resulting probabilities were checked against IGoR. In a later analysis, hypergeometric tests were used to score TCR-TCR, TCR-HLA and TCR-CMV co-occurrence, with a repertoire-size bias correction applied to TCR pairs. To estimate false discovery rates, a later analysis permuted the HLA or CMV assignments 20 times. In a later analysis, co-occurring TCRs were grouped using DBSCAN, with TCRdist sequence similarity added in when clustering inside HLA-allele-positive subsets. Co-occurrence clustering excluded repertoires with fewer than 30,000 or more than 120,000 public chains, plus five with anomalous nucleotide sharing. TCRdb retrieved this table from immuneACCESS and kept in-frame rearrangements only. Not all clones are present; in checked studies, unresolved V genes account for under half, and no reason is known for the remainder. That table gives V, J and clone size, and the DNA gave D and trimming. This sample has roughly 150,000 clones in its table, and 75% to 90% of those were observed once. Less than 2.5% of the sample comes from the top ten.

The investigation overall reported the following: Correlated functional status among segregating V segments might be attributable to linkage disequilibrium, but an unknown experimental factor could not be ruled out. The cohort was sequenced for TCR beta chains only, and without alpha or paired-chain data the features that could be detected were limited. The authors suggested that the approach could potentially be generalized to other disease states and immunological phenotypes. Compared with the roughly 700-donor mean, donors in an Asian-associated ancestry cluster had fewer N-insertions in productive TCRs, according to a later genetic analysis. The study listed 150 to 200 TCR beta chains as associated with cytomegalovirus. Most TCR sequences were seen in very few donors, while some public TCRs were found in many individuals. Some IMGT-functional V segments, including TRBV6-2 and TRBV6-3, could not be told apart with the 87-base-pair reads, so those segments were excluded. In a later analysis, most CMV-associated TCR beta chains were found to appear HLA-restricted, with HLA associations seemingly driven largely by CMV exposure. Cytomegalovirus status was reported to be diagnosed by the classifier with high specificity and sensitivity in both the original and validation cohorts. Roughly 15 rarely observed V segments, including chromosome 9 orphons, were excluded from the earlier analysis of about 600 of the donors because counts were too low. A group of highly shared sequence variants was considered likely to be a technical artifact of the sequencing pipeline. An earlier analysis of approximately 570 of the donors showed that most TCR beta V segments appeared in productive rearrangements either about 87% or about 30% of the time, which broadly matched IMGT annotations. The only immune exposure information available for the cohort was CMV serostatus. At a false discovery rate of 0.05, a later analysis linked 15,000 to 20,000 TCR beta sequences to specific HLA alleles. Strong co-occurrence of HLA alleles, especially DR and DQ, made assigning TCR associations to individual alleles difficult. The presence/absence analyses assumed that sequencing depth was roughly uniform across donors, and that assumption may not be true. In vitro tests confirmed that a few of the cytomegalovirus-associated TCR beta chains recognize cytomegalovirus antigens. Several of the top co-occurrence clusters appeared to be linked to parvovirus B19, influenza, CMV and Epstein-Barr virus, according to a later analysis. In a later analysis, TCR association rates were found to vary across HLA loci, with the most associated TCRs seen for DRB1 alleles and the fewest for HLA-C alleles. In a later genetic analysis, a missense DCLRE1C variant was associated with V-gene and J-gene trimming of TCR beta chains, and the association was replicated in an independent cohort. HLA typing was unavailable for some donors at each locus, so association tests used only the typed subset. In a later analysis, HLA-associated TCR beta chains were found to be more clonally expanded and to have lower generation probabilities than equally common non-associated chains. A further reported finding was that TCR beta sequences accurately predicted the HLA-A and HLA-B alleles for most subjects in the first cohort.

The cohort comprised 670 or so healthy bone marrow donors. All cohort members were sampled while nominally healthy, although unrecorded immune exposures were likely present. The donor tested CMV seronegative and was one of the 352 seronegative cohort members. Each donor provided a peripheral blood sample, and peripheral blood mononuclear cells were used for TCR beta sequencing. The Qiagen DNeasy Blood Extraction Kit was used to extract genomic DNA from the blood cell samples. Reading the germline V gene gives CDR1 ENHRY and CDR2 SYGVKD. Unmatched junction bases come to 4, with V trimmed by 6 bases and J by 4 bases. Spanning cysteine to phenylalanine, the CDR3 consists of 14 amino acids. This entry keeps only the CDR3 DNA: 42 bases, framed from base 1.

Sequenced input: PBMCs. The sequence links TRBV10-3 to TRBJ2-7; 12 bases in the middle match TRBD2. This TCR was sampled from a male donor in good health and CMV-seronegative. The sequence in DNA is TGTGCCATCAGCGGGACTAGCGGGCTTTACGAGCAGTACTTC. This is translated as CAISGTSGLYEQYF.